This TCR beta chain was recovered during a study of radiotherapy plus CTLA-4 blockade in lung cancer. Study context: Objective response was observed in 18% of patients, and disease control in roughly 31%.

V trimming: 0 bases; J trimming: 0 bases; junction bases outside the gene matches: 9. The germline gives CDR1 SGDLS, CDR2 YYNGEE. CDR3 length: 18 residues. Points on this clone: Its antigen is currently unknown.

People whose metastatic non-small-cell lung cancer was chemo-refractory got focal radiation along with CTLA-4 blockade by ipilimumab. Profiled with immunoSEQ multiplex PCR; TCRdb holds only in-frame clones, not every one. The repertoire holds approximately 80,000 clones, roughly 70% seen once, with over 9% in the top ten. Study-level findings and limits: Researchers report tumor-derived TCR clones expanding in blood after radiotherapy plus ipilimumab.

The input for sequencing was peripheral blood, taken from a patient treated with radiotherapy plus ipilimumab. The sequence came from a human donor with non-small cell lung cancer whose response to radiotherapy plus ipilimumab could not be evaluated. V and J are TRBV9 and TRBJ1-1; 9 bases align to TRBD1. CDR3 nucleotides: TGTGCCAGCAGCGTAGTAAGCACAGGGGGCCTCATGAACACTGAAGCTTTCTTT. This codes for CASSVVSTGGLMNTEAFF.